This T cell receptor (beta chain) stems from a study of T cell responses to AZD1222 COVID-19 vaccine (dated by TCRdb to the early 2020s). At the level of the whole study: TCR sequencing covered some 240 trial participants: 207 given two doses of AZD1222 and 26 given two doses of MenACWY control vaccine. Enrollment into the trials was organized by age into subgroups of 18-55, 56-69 and 70-plus years, and those subgroups contained about 160, 30 and 59 TCR-sequenced participants, respectively.

The germline V gene yields SGHTA for CDR1 and FQGNSA for CDR2. Measured from the cysteine to the phenylalanine, the CDR3 is 16 residues long. Of all the DNA, just the CDR3 is kept, 48 bases in frame from base 1. The junction carries 17 bases between V and J, which are trimmed by 1 base and 10 bases respectively. The time point tag for this specimen amounts to: about 28 days (+/-7) after the second vaccine dose. AZD1222 recipients with second doses at about 4 weeks or about 12 weeks were pooled, because spike-specific TCR depth and breadth did not differ between schedules. The vaccinee samples were drawn from two UK trials, COV001 and COV002, one of which was a single-blind randomized controlled phase 2/3 trial testing AZD1222 (ChAdOx1 nCoV-19) in healthy adults. For TCRbeta chain sequencing, PBMC samples from trial participants were taken at day 0 and at day 28 after the second dose. Summary of the overall study and its limitations: Participants were mostly white British and included more females than males, and it was suggested by the authors that clonal diversity may have been underestimated. CD4 TCRs associated with the vaccine covered the entire spike protein, and the dominant responses were in regions 160-218 and 743-854. Conclusions about previously exposed vaccinees are limited, since just 5 or 6 AZD1222 recipients were seropositive for SARS-CoV-2 at baseline. A significant rise in spike-specific TCR breadth and depth was observed after two AZD1222 doses relative to day 0 and relative to MenACWY recipients. Epitopes outside the regions mutated in the B.1.351 and B.1.1.7 variants were reportedly recognized by nearly half of the unique spike-specific TCRs. Because no day 14 peak-response samples were available, repertoires were characterized only after the peak T cell response. The 56-69-year group was small, and its depth increase did not reach significance, likely because of low power.

With regard to this clone: Its antigen has not been determined. The sample holds no much larger clone one base away, and base qualities are not on file.

The CDR3 regions of human TCRbeta chains were analyzed by immunosequencing. Per the original workflow: Repertoire TCRs were checked for matches against a reference library of SARS-CoV-2-specific TCRs that had been generated using the MIRA antigen-specificity platform. Breadth was defined as the fraction of unique TCRs that were SARS-CoV-2-associated, and depth was defined as the fraction of total T cells that were SARS-CoV-2-associated. Using the MIRA data, every spike-specific TCR was mapped to the spike region that the TCR reacted to and assigned to either a CD4 or a CD8 class. Log10-transformed breadth and depth values were compared by one-way ANOVA with Sidak's multiple comparisons tests. Drawn from immuneACCESS, this table holds only the in-frame rearrangements with V and J called that TCRdb kept. Clones are partly lost; checked studies trace under half to an unresolved V gene and leave the rest unexplained. That table supplies the V and J calls and clone size; D and trimming were determined from the DNA. In all, the sample holds about 150,000 clones, and over 70% of those were seen once. Over 8% of the sample rests with the top ten.

The sample consisted of peripheral blood, taken 28 days after the second AZD1222 dose. This receptor was taken from an adult who received the AZD1222 COVID-19 vaccine. Rearrangement joined TRBV7-2 to TRBJ1-6; matching of 5 bases hints at TRBD1 as the D gene. This receptor has the CDR3 CASSLGIDSGVSPLHF. At the DNA level, the sequence is TGTGCCAGCAGCTTAGGAATCGACAGTGGGGTCTCACCCCTCCACTTT.